A single sample gave rise to the 29 T cell receptor beta chains below, sequenced in a study of OX40 agonist ivuxolimab in advanced cancers. Produced via immunoSEQ multiplex PCR; TCRdb's table is partial and in-frame only. The data show under 80,000 clones, just over 85% seen once. The sequencing here drew on CD4+ or CD8+ T cells sorted from blood, taken in a trial of the OX40 agonist ivuxolimab. The receptors were sampled from an adult with an advanced solid tumor such as melanoma, head and neck, liver or kidney cancer.

V gene TRBV19 combines with J gene TRBJ2-7; D possibly corresponds to TRBD1 (5 bases). Germline CDR1 LNHDA, CDR2 SQIVND (reference sequence). CDR3 length: 14 amino acids. Trimming removed 0 bases from V and 3 bases from J, with 9 bases in between. DNA for the CDR3: TGTGCCAGTAGTATAGAGGGGCACTACTACGAGCAGTACTTC. It yields the protein CASSIEGHYYEQYF.

This clone was counted a single time. V and J are TRBV4-2 and TRBJ2-5; D unresolved. The V end lost 0 bases, the J end lost 4 bases, and 6 bases lay between the germline ends. The germline CDR1 and CDR2 sequences are LGHNA and YNFKEQ. The CDR3 spans 13 residues. The CDR3 reads CASSQEGGETQYF. Written as DNA, the CDR3 is TGTGCCAGCAGCCAAGAGGGTGGAGAGACCCAGTACTTC.

The chain recombines TRBV5-8 with TRBJ2-7; the match to TRBD1 covers 10 bases. Germline V gene lookup returns CDR1 SGHTS and CDR2 YDEGEE. V lost 2 bases, J lost 3 bases, and 2 bases stayed unmatched. CDR3 length equals 14 residues. Here the CDR3 reads CASSLGQGGYEQYF. The CDR3 nucleotides read TGTGCCAGCAGCTTAGGACAGGGGGGCTACGAGCAGTACTTC.

This clone was detected once. This chain uses TRBV2 with TRBJ1-2; weak D call: TRBD1 (6 bases). There are 14 residues in the CDR3. V lost 4 bases and J lost 3, with 12 bases in between. Germline CDR1 SNHLY, CDR2 FYNNEI. The CDR3 DNA reads as TGTGCCAGCAGTGTCCAACAGGGTGACTATGGCTACACCTTC. Protein product: CASSVQQGDYGYTF.

This chain uses TRBV30 with TRBJ2-1; D ambiguous. Trimming stripped 0 bases from V and 9 bases from J, with 9 bases between. Germline V lookup: CDR1 GTSNPN, CDR2 SVGIG (reference sequence). CDR3 length: 12 residues. CDR3 nucleotides: TGTGCCTGGAGTGTAGGCTTATCTGAGCAGTTCTTC. Encoded protein: CAWSVGLSEQFF. The complete variable domain, with remaining parts taken from reference TRBV30 and TRBJ2-1, reads SQTIHQWPATLVQPVGSPLSLECTVEGTSNPNLYWYRQAAGRGLQLLFYSVGIGQISSEVPQNLSASRPQDRQFILSSKKLLLSDSGFYLCAWSVGLSEQFFGPGTRLTVL.

A remark on this clone: Other DNA variants within this sample encode the same CDR3. This chain joins TRBV7-2 and TRBJ2-7; D assignment may be TRBD1 or TRBD2 (6 bases each). This CDR3 comprises 14 residues. Trimming stripped 0 bases from V and 4 bases from J, with 10 bases between. Germline CDR1 reads SGHTA; CDR2 reads FQGNSA. CDR3 amino acids: CASSLAGGAYEQYF. The CDR3 DNA follows: TGTGCCAGCAGCTTAGCGGGGGGCGCATACGAGCAGTACTTC.

CDR3 protein: CASSLGLRDTQYF. Here the CDR3 DNA reads TGTGCCAGCAGCTTAGGGCTACGAGATACGCAGTATTTT. The chain carries TRBV11-3 and TRBJ2-3; D is undetermined. V was pared by 1 base and J by 5 bases, with 7 bases between. Looked up from germline, CDR1 is SGHNT and CDR2 is YENEEA. The CDR3 contains 13 residues.

The rearrangement uses TRBV27 and TRBJ2-1; 12 positions match TRBD1. This CDR3 spans 16 amino acids. V gave up 8 bases and J gave up 6 bases; unmatched junction bases: 11. Germline CDR1 reads MNHEY; CDR2 reads SMNVEV (reference sequence). Here the CDR3 reads CASSPAGTGGRNEQFF. CDR3 DNA: TGTGCCAGCTCCCCGGCAGGGACAGGGGGCCGCAATGAGCAGTTCTTC.

The rearrangement links TRBV20-1 to TRBJ2-2; no reliable D call. Per germline, CDR1 DFQATT and CDR2 SNEGSKA (reference sequence). The CDR3 runs 11 residues. Trimming left V 3 bases short and J 4 bases short, with 3 bases between. The CDR3 bases are TGCAGTGCTAGCGCCACCGGGGAGCTGTTTTTT. Protein: CSASATGELFF.

The genes are TRBV27 and TRBJ1-2; D is ambiguous. The CDR3 is 13 residues long. Germline CDR1 reads MNHEY; CDR2 reads SMNVEV (reference sequence). Deletions cut 3 bases from V and 4 bases from J, with 9 bases between. CDR3 sequence: CASSFEGGYGYTF. The CDR3 DNA sequence: TGTGCCAGCAGTTTTGAGGGAGGCTATGGCTACACCTTC.

J is TRBJ2-3 and V is TRBV11-3; D uncertain. The V gene lost 4 bases and the J gene lost 2 bases, with 1 base spanning the gap. Germline CDR1 and CDR2: SGHNT and YENEEA. This CDR3 has 11 amino acids. The CDR3 is CASSSTDTQYF. In DNA form, the CDR3 reads TGTGCCAGCAGCTCCACAGATACGCAGTATTTT. Full variable domain (missing parts from reference TRBV11-3 and TRBJ2-3): EAGVVQSPRYKIIEKKQPVAFWCNPISGHNTLYWYLQNLGQGPELLIRYENEEAVDDSQLPKDRFSAERLKGVDSTLKIQPAELGDSAVYLCASSSTDTQYFGPGTRLTVL.

The chain recombines TRBV21-1 with TRBJ2-4; the DNA was not used to check the table's D call, TRBD2. TRBV21-1 is an annotated pseudogene. This CDR3 region has 12 residues. The CDR3 DNA is TGTGCCAGCAGCAAAGTCCGCTTCGCCGGGTACTTC. This sequence encodes CASSKVRFAGYF.

V usage is TRBV10-3 and J usage is TRBJ2-7, with 10 bases identical to TRBD1. V lost 3 bases, J lost 6 bases, and 5 bases stayed unmatched. This CDR3 region has 14 residues. Germline CDR1 is ENHRY and CDR2 is SYGVKD. The CDR3 region has the DNA TGTGCCATCAGTGACCCGGGACAGGGGTTCGAGCAGTACTTC. Translated, it gives CAISDPGQGFEQYF.

This chain uses TRBV9 with TRBJ2-5, with 7 positions matching TRBD1. Per germline, CDR1 SGDLS and CDR2 YYNGEE. This CDR3 region has 15 residues. Trimming took 3 bases from V and 5 from J; bases not matched to a gene: 10. The CDR3 coding sequence is TGTGCCAGCAGCGCCAACACAGGGGCGAAGGAGACCCAGTACTTC. It codes for CASSANTGAKETQYF.

This chain joins TRBV28 and TRBJ1-2; D unresolved. Germline-derived CDR1 and CDR2 are MDHEN and SYDVKM. The CDR3 is made up of 11 amino acids. Between the trimmed V and J ends, which lost 6 bases and 5 bases, there was a span of 7 bases. This chain's CDR3 is CASRSEYGYTF. Here the CDR3 DNA reads TGTGCCAGCAGATCGGAGTATGGCTACACCTTC.

This chain joins TRBV28 and TRBJ2-1; 8 bases align to TRBD1. V was pared by 1 base and J by 0 bases, with 23 bases of the junction left unmatched. Germline CDR1 is MDHEN and CDR2 is SYDVKM. This CDR3 region has 23 residues. The CDR3 bases are TGTGCCAGCAGTTTATCAGCCACGGAAACAGGGGGAAGTAGCTTCCTCTCCTACAATGAGCAGTTCTTC. Its protein product is CASSLSATETGGSSFLSYNEQFF. The full variable domain, its missing parts supplied by reference TRBV28 and TRBJ2-1, is DVKVTQSSRYLVKRTGEKVFLECVQDMDHENMFWYRQDPGLGLRLIYFSYDVKMKEKGDIPEGYSVSREKKERFSLILESASTNQTSMYLCASSLSATETGGSSFLSYNEQFFGPGTRLTVL.

The CDR3, as DNA: TGTGCCAGCAGTAGCCCCGGGACAGCTAACTATGGCTACACCTTC. Translated: CASSSPGTANYGYTF. This chain uses TRBV6-5 with TRBJ1-2; 7 nucleotides agree with TRBD1. Germline-derived CDR1 and CDR2 are MNHEY and SVGAGI. V lost 5 bases to trimming and J lost 0 bases; unmatched junction nucleotides: 6. This CDR3 region has 15 residues.

The V and J genes are TRBV27 and TRBJ2-5; D remains ambiguous. The V and J ends lost 5 bases and 5 bases respectively, with 15 bases between them. Germline values: CDR1 MNHEY, CDR2 SMNVEV (reference sequence). The CDR3 contains 14 residues. The CDR3 loop reads CASSRALFLETQYF. As DNA, the CDR3 is TGTGCCAGCAGTCGTGCGCTTTTTCTGGAGACCCAGTACTTC.

The chain has TRBV5-1 and TRBJ1-2; unclear D gene. This CDR3 contains 15 residues. In germline, CDR1 is SGHRS, CDR2 YFSETQ. V shed 1 base and J shed 1 base, with 11 bases lying between them. For the CDR3, the DNA is TGCGCCAGCAGCTTGATGGGTGTGGATAACTATGGCTACACCTTC. This gives the protein CASSLMGVDNYGYTF.

This sequence joins TRBV4-3 and TRBJ1-1, with D possibly matching TRBD1 (5 bases). The germline V gene encodes CDR1 LGHNA and CDR2 YSLEER. V was trimmed by 1 base and J by 5 bases, leaving 8 bases between them. This CDR3 has 13 residues. The CDR3 region is CASSQGGRTEAFF. The CDR3 DNA follows: TGCGCCAGCAGCCAAGGGGGCCGTACTGAAGCTTTCTTT.

The CDR3 region has the DNA TGTGCCAGCAGTGACGGACAGGGTGACGGCTACACCTTC. Translation: CASSDGQGDGYTF. The rearrangement joins TRBV6-1 to TRBJ1-2, with TRBD1 identical over 8 bases. V was clipped by 3 bases and J by 8 bases; unmatched bases: 5. Germline V gene sequence: CDR1 MNHNS, CDR2 SASEGT. The CDR3 spans 13 residues.

V and J are TRBV15 and TRBJ2-7; D uncertain. The CDR3 sequence is 13 residues long. Trimming removed 0 bases from V and 5 bases from J, with 8 bases in between. Germline V gene sequence: CDR1 LNHNV, CDR2 YYDKDF (reference sequence). CDR3 protein: CATSRDPKDEQYF. CDR3 coding DNA: TGTGCCACCAGCAGAGACCCTAAGGACGAGCAGTACTTC.

J is TRBJ1-5 and V is TRBV19; D call uncertain. CDR3 length: 14 residues. Germline V gene data show CDR1 as LNHDA and CDR2 as SQIVND (reference sequence). Trimming shortened V by 6 bases and J by 4 bases, and 13 bases separated the two germline ends. In DNA form, the CDR3 reads TGTGCCAGTAGCTTCCTCAGAACGAATCAGCCCCAGCATTTT. Its translation: CASSFLRTNQPQHF. Looking up the rest from reference TRBV19 and TRBJ1-5 gives the full variable domain: DGGITQSPKYLFRKEGQNVTLSCEQNLNHDAMYWYRQDPGQGLRLIYYSQIVNDFQKGDIAEGYSVSREKKESFPLTVTSAQKNPTAFYLCASSFLRTNQPQHFGDGTRLSIL.

The V and J genes are TRBV4-1 and TRBJ2-7; TRBD1 agrees at 11 bases. The germline V gene encodes CDR1 MGHRA and CDR2 YSYEKL. CDR3 size: 17 residues. V shed 1 base, J shed 7 bases, and the junction held 12 bases outside the gene matches. In nucleotides, the CDR3 is TGCGCCAGCAGCCAAGCCGGACACCCGGGACAGGGGGGGGAGCAGTACTTC. Protein sequence: CASSQAGHPGQGGEQYF.

CDR3 DNA: TGTGCCAGCGGCCCGTGGGGGCGGGCCACAGATACGCAGTATTTT. It translates to CASGPWGRATDTQYF. This chain connects TRBV28 to TRBJ2-3; maybe TRBD1 (6 bases). The CDR3 is made up of 15 amino acids. V was trimmed by 8 bases and J by 2 bases, leaving 17 bases between them. The germline V gene encodes CDR1 MDHEN and CDR2 SYDVKM.

The gene calls are TRBV5-1 and TRBJ1-4, with TRBD1 identical over 11 bases. The CDR3 runs 16 residues. J gave up 7 bases and V 3 bases, and 8 bases lay outside the gene matches. Germline V gene sequence: CDR1 SGHRS, CDR2 YFSETQ. The CDR3 nucleotides read TGCGCCAGCAGCTCCGGGACAGGGGGACGGAGTGAAAAACTGTTTTTT. The encoded protein is CASSSGTGGRSEKLFF.

This clone was counted only a few times. This chain uses TRBV5-5 with TRBJ1-2; tentatively, D is TRBD1 (6 bases). Looked up from germline, CDR1 is SGHKS and CDR2 is YYEKEE (reference sequence). CDR3 length: 15 residues. Trimming took 0 bases from V and 4 from J, leaving 13 bases between them. The CDR3 spells CASSLDSTGRYGYTF. Here the CDR3 DNA reads TGTGCCAGCAGCTTGGACTCGACAGGTCGCTATGGCTACACCTTC. Full variable domain (missing parts from reference TRBV5-5 and TRBJ1-2): DAGVTQSPTHLIKTRGQQVTLRCSPISGHKSVSWYQQVLGQGPQFIFQYYEKEERGRGNFPDRFSARQFPNYSSELNVNALLLGDSALYLCASSLDSTGRYGYTFGSGTRLTVV.

The chain links TRBV2 to TRBJ2-5; 8 bases are shared with TRBD2. V shed 8 bases, J shed 5 bases, and the junction held 10 bases outside the gene matches. This CDR3 region has 14 residues. Germline V gene lookup returns CDR1 SNHLY and CDR2 FYNNEI. CDR3: CASGRSGGPETQYF. DNA of the CDR3: TGTGCCAGCGGCCGATCGGGGGGGCCGGAGACCCAGTACTTC.

J is TRBJ2-7 and V is TRBV7-3; unclear D gene. The CDR3 is 12 amino acids. The ends were cut back, 5 bases at V and 3 bases at J, with 8 bases in the middle. The germline gives CDR1 SGHTA, CDR2 FQGTGA. The CDR3, as DNA: TGTGCCAGCAGCAGAGACAACTACGAGCAGTACTTC. Protein sequence: CASSRDNYEQYF.